This section outlines one T cell receptor (beta chain) sequence together with its context. This table comes from immunoSEQ multiplex PCR, and its TCRdb copy is limited to in-frame clones, with some not included. In the table there are 70,000 to 80,000 clones, 60% to 80% of which are singletons. Germline V gene lookup returns CDR1 MNHNY and CDR2 SVGAGI (reference sequence). This CDR3 spans 17 amino acids. Trimming took 5 bases from V and 4 from J; bases not matched to a gene: 15. This sample was included in a study of blood T cell repertoires in COVID-19. This receptor was taken from a human donor in a cohort sampled during active COVID-19. The genes are TRBV6-6 and TRBJ2-7; 9 positions match TRBD1. The sequenced sample was peripheral blood. The CDR3, as DNA: TGTGCCAGCAGTCTAAGGACAGGGGAGCAATTAGTATACGAGCAGTACTTC. Protein sequence: CASSLRTGEQLVYEQYF.